This TCR beta chain stems from a study of CD8 T cells in ankylosing spondylitis. Overall study findings and caveats: A TCR beta motif made of fewer than ten highly homologous variants seemed typical of ankylosing spondylitis blood.

Many counts were recorded for this clonotype. Its target is not known. The V and J ends lost 6 bases and 2 bases respectively, with 8 bases between them. The CDR3 has 13 amino acids. TCRdb re-derived calls from the 5' RACE reads in MiXCR, one entry per CDR3 protein. The sample includes 750,000 to 850,000 distinct CDR3 sequences, 12% of them seen just once. This sequence was found in a male donor with ankylosing spondylitis. The chain employs TRBV12-3 or TRBV12-4 and TRBJ2-1; D is unresolved. The sequenced sample was blood, either unsorted or a sorted T cell fraction (not recorded which). Here the CDR3 reads CASSRSTYNEQFF. CDR3 in DNA: TGTGCCAGCAGCCGGTCGACCTACAATGAGCAGTTCTTC.